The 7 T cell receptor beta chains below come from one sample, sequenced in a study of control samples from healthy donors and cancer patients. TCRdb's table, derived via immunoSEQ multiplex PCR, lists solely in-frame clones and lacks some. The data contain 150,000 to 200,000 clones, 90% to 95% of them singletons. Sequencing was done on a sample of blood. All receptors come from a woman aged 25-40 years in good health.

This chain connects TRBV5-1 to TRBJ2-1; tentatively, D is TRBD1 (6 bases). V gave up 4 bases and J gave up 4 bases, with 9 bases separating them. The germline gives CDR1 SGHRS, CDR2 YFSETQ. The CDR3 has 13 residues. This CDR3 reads CASSRGQYNEQFF. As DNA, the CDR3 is TGCGCCAGCAGCAGAGGACAGTACAATGAGCAGTTCTTC.

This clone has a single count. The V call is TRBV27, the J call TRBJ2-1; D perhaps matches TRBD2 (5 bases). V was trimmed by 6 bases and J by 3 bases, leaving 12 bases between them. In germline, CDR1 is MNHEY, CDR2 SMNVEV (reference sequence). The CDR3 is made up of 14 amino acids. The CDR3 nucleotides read TGTGCCAGCAGAGGACTGAGCGGCTACAATGAGCAGTTCTTC. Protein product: CASRGLSGYNEQFF.

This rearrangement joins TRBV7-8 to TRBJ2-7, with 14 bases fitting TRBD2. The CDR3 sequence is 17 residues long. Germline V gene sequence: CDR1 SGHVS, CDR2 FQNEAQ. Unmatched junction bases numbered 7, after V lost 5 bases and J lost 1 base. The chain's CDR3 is CASSQGLAGVRSYEQYF. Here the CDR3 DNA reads TGTGCCAGCAGCCAGGGACTAGCGGGAGTTCGGTCCTACGAGCAGTACTTC.

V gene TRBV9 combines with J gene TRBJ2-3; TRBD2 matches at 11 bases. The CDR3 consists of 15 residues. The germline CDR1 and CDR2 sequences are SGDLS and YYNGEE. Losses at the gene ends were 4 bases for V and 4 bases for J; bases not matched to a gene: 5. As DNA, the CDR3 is TGTGCCAGCAGCCCCGCGGGACTAGCGGCAGATACGCAGTATTTT. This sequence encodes CASSPAGLAADTQYF.

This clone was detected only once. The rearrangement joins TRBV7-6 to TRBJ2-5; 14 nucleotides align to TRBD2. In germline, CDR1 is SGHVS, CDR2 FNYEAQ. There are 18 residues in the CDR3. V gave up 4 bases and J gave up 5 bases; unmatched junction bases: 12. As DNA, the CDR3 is TGTGCCAGCAGCTCGGGACTAGCGGGAGAGGGGGGGTATGAGACCCAGTACTTC. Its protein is CASSSGLAGEGGYETQYF. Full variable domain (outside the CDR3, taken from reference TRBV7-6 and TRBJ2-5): GAGVSQSPRYKVTKRGQDVALRCDPISGHVSLYWYRQALGQGPEFLTYFNYEAQQDKSGLPNDRFSAERPEGSISTLTIQRTEQRDSAMYRCASSSGLAGEGGYETQYFGPGTRLLVL.

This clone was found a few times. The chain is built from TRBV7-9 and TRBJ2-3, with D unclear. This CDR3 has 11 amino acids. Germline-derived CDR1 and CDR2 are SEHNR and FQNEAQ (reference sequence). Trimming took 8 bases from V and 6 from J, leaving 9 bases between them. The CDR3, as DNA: TGTGCCAGCGGGTATCAGGATACGCAGTATTTT. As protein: CASGYQDTQYF. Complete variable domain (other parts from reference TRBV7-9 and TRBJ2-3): DTGVSQNPRHKITKRGQNVTFRCDPISEHNRLYWYRQTLGQGPEFLTYFQNEAQLEKSRLLSDRFSAERPKGSFSTLEIQRTEQGDSAMYLCASGYQDTQYFGPGTRLTVL.

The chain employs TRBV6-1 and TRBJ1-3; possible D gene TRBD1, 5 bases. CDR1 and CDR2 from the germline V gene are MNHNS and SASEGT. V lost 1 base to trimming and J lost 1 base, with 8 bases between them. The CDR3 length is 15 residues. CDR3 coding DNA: TGTGCCAGCAGTGAAGATCAGGGATCTGGAAACACCATATATTTT. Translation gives CASSEDQGSGNTIYF.